The T cell receptor beta chain described here comes from a study of human T cells and chemical hapten exposure (TCRdb year 2021). With regard to the full study: For sensitization, 2% DPC in acetone was applied to a roughly 2 cm by roughly 2 cm area of upper inner arm skin. Patch testing was done on the upper back using Finn chambers containing 0.01% DPC, and results were scored after 6 days according to International Contact Dermatitis Research Group standards. Blood for TCR sequencing was provided by twenty-nine alopecia patients at one to four time points (pre-sensitization, 2, 6 and 24 weeks). Blood samples were taken from patients before sensitization (week 0) and then at 2, 6 and about 24 weeks after DPC sensitization. The mostly female patient cohort included alopecia areata with under or over 50% scalp involvement, alopecia totalis and alopecia universalis. Libraries were pooled for sequencing, and variation in per-sample TCR yields was attributed mainly to small differences in library volumes within the pool. This study followed changes in the peripheral blood TCR repertoire in vivo during primary and secondary sensitization of alopecia patients to the hapten diphenylcyclopropenone (DPC). Throughout the roughly 24-week study period, patients were also given weekly therapeutic DPC doses on the scalp.

Library method: RACE. TCRdb names NextSeq 500 as the instrument used. Library preparation attached unique molecular identifiers to individual cDNA molecules for quantitative, reproducible TCR counting. From each blood RNA sample, both TCR alpha and TCR beta chains were sequenced. The paper's processing steps were these. The median number of TCRs per sample was approximately 93,000, ranging from 23,224 to 690,600. V, J and CDR3 annotation of the TCR reads was performed with the Decombinator software suite. To make PS versus PT1 abundance plots, every sample was subsampled to the same number of TCRs (28,000). TCRs were defined as expanded if absent before sensitization and observed at least eight times at the 2-week time point. TCRdb reworked the public reads: Q25 trimming with fastp, MiXCR clone assembly, productive beta chains retained. One record per CDR3 amino acid sequence lists the most common genes and DNA. V and J calls and clone size were set by TCRdb, not the authors. In this sample the table shows 55,000 to 75,000 distinct CDR3 sequences, 9.5% to 15% of which occur a single time. The ten largest make up approximately 2.4% of the sample.

About this clonotype: It lacks a known antigen. No qualities accompany the bases; no much larger clone lies one base away.

Here is what the overall study found, with its caveats: DPC sensitization did not change the number of TCRs with a frequency above 1 in 1000, and there was no evidence of changes in global repertoire structure. Because every patient had alopecia, a presumed autoimmune disease, the patients' immune response might differ from that of healthy individuals. Patch test score was positively correlated with the number of PT1 expanded TCRs, with significance at thresholds 8, 16 and 32 but not at 4. Repeated subsampling changed both the strength of the expansion versus patch-test correlation and the threshold at which that correlation became significant. Compared with pre-sensitization or healthy control sets, expanded TCRs formed significantly more large CDR3 similarity clusters, which is consistent with antigen-driven responses.

The CDR3 measures 14 amino acids from cysteine to phenylalanine. Only the CDR3 portion is preserved as DNA: 42 bases, with reading frame beginning at the first base. The V end loses 6 bases and the J end loses 0 bases, and a stretch of 11 bases separates them. Per the germline V gene, SQVTM is the CDR1 and ANQGSEA is the CDR2. This sample's time point label indicates: patch test 3, about 24 weeks after DPC sensitization. The sample's treatment or condition label is to be understood as: therapeutic diphenylcyclopropenone sensitization with weekly scalp DPC. Blood at each patch-test visit was drawn before the patch test was applied. To be eligible, patients had to be aged 18 to 70, diagnosed with alopecia and judged suitable for DPC therapy, while pregnant patients were excluded. Total RNA was isolated from unfractionated whole blood collected in Tempus Blood RNA tubes.

This clonotype was obtained from a man aged 25 to 45 with alopecia areata. Some clones in this sample may be carry-over from other donors' samples. The starting material was whole blood, obtained in connection with sensitization to the hapten diphenylcyclopropenone (DPC). This sequence uses TRBV29-1 and TRBJ2-2, with a tentative D gene TRBD1 over 6 matching bases. The bases are TGCAGCGTAGGACAGCCCGCGAACACCGGGGAGCTGTTTTTT. Its coded protein is CSVGQPANTGELFF.